This TCR beta chain was observed in a study of cytotoxic CD8 clonotypes in ibrutinib-treated CLL. Study-wide results and limits: While tracking circulating CD8+ T-cell counts, baseline clonality exceeded that of age-matched healthy donors.

TCRdb keeps only in-frame clones here, not all; method: immunoSEQ multiplex PCR. The sample has some 300,000 clones, more than 65% seen once; the top ten hold 5% to 7%. This clone appeared once. Its antigen remains unidentified. With 6 bases removed from V and 0 bases from J, the gap between germline ends came to 15 bases. This CDR3 contains 15 residues. The germline V gene encodes CDR1 LGHNA and CDR2 YSLEER. The rearrangement uses TRBV4-3 and TRBJ2-7, with D hard to call. The sample in question was PBMCs, obtained before ibrutinib treatment. The sequence derives from a human donor with chronic lymphocytic leukemia. The CDR3 DNA is TGCGCCAGCAGTCCTGGACCTTTTAGCTCCTACGAGCAGTACTTC. Protein product: CASSPGPFSSYEQYF.